These T cell receptor beta chains were read from a single sample in a study of a mutant IDH1 vaccine in newly diagnosed glioma. Here immunoSEQ multiplex PCR was the method, and the copy in TCRdb shows in-frame clones only, minus some. The sample contains some 95,000 clones, roughly 78% of which appear only once. This sample comprised PBMCs, obtained from a glioma patient treated with radiotherapy, temozolomide or both. The receptors derive from a man aged 35 to 55 with glioma. CDR3s include the opening cysteine and the closing phenylalanine or tryptophan. Each record gives: V gene, clone size, D gene, J gene, CDR3 DNA, CDR3 protein. The D gene is left open where the match is weak. Expanded clones get a size class; other rows say once, few or many, or leave the size out.

>TRBV6-4|NA|NA|TRBJ2-3
TGTGCCAGCAGTGACTCCGGTGACACAGATACGCAGTATTTT
CASSDSGDTDTQYF
>TRBV9|NA|NA|TRBJ2-7
TGTGCCAGCAGCCCCACCCCAGGGACCTACGAGCAGTACTTC
CASSPTPGTYEQYF
>TRBV7-2|once|NA|TRBJ1-3
TGTGCCAGCAGCTTCAGCCCAACAGGGCGTGGAAACACCATATATTTT
CASSFSPTGRGNTIYF
>TRBV9|NA|TRBD1|TRBJ1-6
TGTGCCACCGGGACAGCCGATTCACCCCTCCACTTT
CATGTADSPLHF
>TRBV11-2|few|NA|TRBJ1-2
TGTGCCAGCAGCCAAATACGGGGGAACTATGGCTACACCTTC
CASSQIRGNYGYTF
>TRBV9|NA|NA|TRBJ1-4
TGTGCCAGCAGCGTAGATCCCCTTGGGGCAACTAATGAAAAACTGTTTTTT
CASSVDPLGATNEKLFF
>TRBV5-5|NA|NA|TRBJ1-1
TGTGCCAGCAGCTTGGACAGGATCACTGAAGCTTTCTTT
CASSLDRITEAFF
>TRBV6-5|NA|NA|TRBJ2-5
TGTGCCAGCAGTTACGGGTCAGGGCAAGAGACCCAGTACTTC
CASSYGSGQETQYF
>TRBV6-5|few|NA|TRBJ1-1
TGTGCCAGCTTGGGGATTCTGCTGGGGACTGAAGCTTTCTTT
CASLGILLGTEAFF
>TRBV10-2|NA|NA|TRBJ2-2
TGCGCCAGCAGTGATTATTCGGAGGTGCGCACCGGGGAGCTGTTTTTT
CASSDYSEVRTGELFF
>TRBV4-1|NA|NA|TRBJ1-2
TGCGCCAGCAGCCAAGAGGGGGGGTATGGCTACACCTTC
CASSQEGGYGYTF
>TRBV19|NA|NA|TRBJ2-7
TGTGCCAGTAGTGCATCCCGACAGGCGAGCTCCTACGAGCAGTACTTC
CASSASRQASSYEQYF
>TRBV4-2|NA|NA|TRBJ1-5
TGTGCCAGCAGCCAAGCGCCCTCCGATGGGGGAGACCGTCGGCCCCAGCATTTT
CASSQAPSDGGDRRPQHF
>TRBV11-2|NA|NA|TRBJ1-2
TGTGCCAGCAGCTTAAATGCCTATGGCTACACCTTC
CASSLNAYGYTF
>TRBV21-1|NA|NA|TRBJ1-5
TGTGCCGGCAGCAAAGACGTCGACAGGGACAATCAGCCCCAGCATTTT
CAGSKDVDRDNQPQHF
>TRBV13|NA|NA|TRBJ1-1
TGTGCCAGCAGCCCGATAGATCCTAACACTGAAGCTTTCTTT
CASSPIDPNTEAFF
>TRBV28|NA|NA|TRBJ1-5
TGTGCCAGCAGTGCCTCCGGGGGGCACATGGGAGGTCAGCCCCAGCATTTT
CASSASGGHMGGQPQHF
>TRBV11-2|many|NA|TRBJ1-1
TGTGCCAGCAGCTTATGGTCCGGGGCGGTCTTGAGGACTGAAGCTTTCTTT
CASSLWSGAVLRTEAFF
>TRBV4-1|NA|NA|TRBJ2-7
TGCGCCAGCAGCCAAGGGTGGGGTACGGGTACCCGAACGGGGGAGCAGTACTTC
CASSQGWGTGTRTGEQYF
>TRBV6-5|few|NA|TRBJ1-6
TGTGCCAGCAGTTACCGGACAGTCCATAATTCACCCCTCCACTTT
CASSYRTVHNSPLHF
>TRBV7-3|NA|TRBD1|TRBJ2-3
TGTGCCAGCAGCCCCGACAGGGGCACAGATACGCAGTATTTT
CASSPDRGTDTQYF
>TRBV5-6|NA|NA|TRBJ2-2
TGTGCCAGCAGCTTGTTGGGAGAGGGTATCGCCGGGGAGCTGTTTTTT
CASSLLGEGIAGELFF
>TRBV5-8|NA|TRBD2|TRBJ2-3
TGTGCCAGCAGCCCGGGACTAGCGGGAGACGCAGATACGCAGTATTTT
CASSPGLAGDADTQYF
>TRBV7-2|NA|NA|TRBJ2-7
TGTGCCAGCAGCTTTAGTGCCTCCTACGAGCAGTACTTC
CASSFSASYEQYF
>TRBV7-9|NA|TRBD1|TRBJ2-1
TGTGCCAGCAGCTTAGGACAGGGGGCCATCTACAATGAGCAGTTCTTC
CASSLGQGAIYNEQFF
>TRBV5-6|NA|NA|TRBJ1-1
TGTGCCAGCAGCCTGGGACCTTCGAACACTGAAGCTTTCTTT
CASSLGPSNTEAFF